This T cell receptor beta chain was sequenced during a study of beta chain features in type 1 diabetes. On this clone itself: As yet, its antigen is unknown.

Every isolated RNA sample was fully reverse transcribed, so sequencing captured expressed TCRB transcripts. TCRdb's copy holds only in-frame clones and misses some; the assay was immunoSEQ multiplex PCR. The sample records over 350,000 clones, over 13% being singletons. Study-wide findings and caveats: Among patients, naive, central memory and Treg TCRB repertoires appeared more similar than among healthy donors.

The specimen was naive CD4+ T cells from blood. The receptor comes from a woman between 18 and 29 years old in good health.

Here the CDR3 DNA reads TGTGCCAGCAAACCAAGGGGGACAGGGAGCAACGAGCAGTACTTC. Its translation is CASKPRGTGSNEQYF. V usage is TRBV28 and J usage is TRBJ2-7, with 9 bases fitting TRBD1. The CDR3 contains 15 residues. Germline CDR1 and CDR2: MDHEN and SYDVKM. Trimming took 7 bases from V and 5 from J; bases not matched to a gene: 12. The complete variable domain, with remaining parts taken from reference TRBV28 and TRBJ2-7, reads DVKVTQSSRYLVKRTGEKVFLECVQDMDHENMFWYRQDPGLGLRLIYFSYDVKMKEKGDIPEGYSVSREKKERFSLILESASTNQTSMYLCASKPRGTGSNEQYFGPGTRLTVT.